The sequence of this T cell receptor (beta chain) was determined in a study of shared clonotypes between healthy human individuals. The study's findings and limits: Across a handful of donors, naive CD4 shared approximately 4.5%, naive CD8 3.5% to 4%, memory CD4 roughly 2.1%, memory CD8 about 0.38%.

Libraries were prepared by immunoSEQ multiplex PCR; TCRdb keeps only in-frame clonotypes and omits some of them. The sample includes fewer than 2.5 million clones, 80% to 95% of them seen just once. Note on this clone: Its target is not known.

The study separated CD4+ cells into CD45RA+ naive and CD45RA-negative memory subsets. Material for sequencing was naive CD4+ T cells from PBMCs. Subset of the sample: CD45RA+ positively selected. This TCR derives from a man aged 18 to 35 in good health. Some clones in this sample may be carry-over from other donors' samples.

This CDR3 reads CASSLTGTGYGYEQYF. The CDR3 DNA reads as TGTGCCAGCAGTTTAACCGGGACAGGGTACGGCTACGAGCAGTACTTC. The V gene is TRBV27, the J gene TRBJ2-7, with TRBD1 identical over 9 bases. Germline lookup yields CDR1 MNHEY and CDR2 SMNVEV (reference sequence). Trimming took 2 bases from V and 3 from J; bases not matched to a gene: 8. This CDR3 is 16 amino acids long.